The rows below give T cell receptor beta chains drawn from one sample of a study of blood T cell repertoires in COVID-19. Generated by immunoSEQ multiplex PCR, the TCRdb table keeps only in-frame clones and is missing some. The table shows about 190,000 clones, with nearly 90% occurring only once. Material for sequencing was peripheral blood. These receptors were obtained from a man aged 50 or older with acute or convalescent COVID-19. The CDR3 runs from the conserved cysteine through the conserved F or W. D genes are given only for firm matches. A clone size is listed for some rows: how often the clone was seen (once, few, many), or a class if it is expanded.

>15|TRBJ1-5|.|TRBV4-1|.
CASSQVAATNQPQHF
TGCGCCAGCAGCCAAGTGGCGGCGACCAATCAGCCCCAGCATTTT
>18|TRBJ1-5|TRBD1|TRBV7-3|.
CASSLPGQEIFSNQPQHF
TGTGCCAGCAGCTTGCCGGGACAGGAGATCTTTAGCAATCAGCCCCAGCATTTT
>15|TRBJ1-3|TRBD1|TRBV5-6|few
CASSFTDRAGNTIYF
TGTGCCAGCAGCTTCACGGACAGGGCTGGAAACACCATATATTTT
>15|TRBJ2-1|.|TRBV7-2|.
CASSLGWESYNEQFF
TGTGCCAGCAGCTTAGGGTGGGAGTCCTACAATGAGCAGTTCTTC
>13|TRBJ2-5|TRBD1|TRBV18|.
CASSRDRQETQYF
TGTGCCAGCTCACGGGACAGACAAGAGACCCAGTACTTC
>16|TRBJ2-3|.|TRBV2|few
CASRATGTNLTDTQYF
TGTGCCAGCAGAGCTACCGGGACAAATCTCACAGATACGCAGTATTTT
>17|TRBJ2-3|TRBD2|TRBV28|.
CASSLGIAGGPADTQYF
TGTGCCAGCAGTTTAGGAATTGCGGGAGGGCCGGCAGATACGCAGTATTTT
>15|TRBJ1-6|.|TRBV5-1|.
CASSRRTELNSPLHF
TGCGCCAGCAGCCGCCGGACAGAACTTAATTCACCCCTCCACTTT
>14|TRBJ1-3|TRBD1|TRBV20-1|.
CSARGQGAGNTIYF
TGCAGTGCTCGTGGACAGGGGGCTGGAAACACCATATATTTT
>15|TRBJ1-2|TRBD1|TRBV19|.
CASRDRGRYGYGYTF
TGTGCCAGTAGGGACAGGGGGCGATACGGCTATGGCTACACCTTC
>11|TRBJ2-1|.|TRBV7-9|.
CASSNPGLQFF
TGTGCCAGCAGCAACCCGGGACTGCAGTTCTTC
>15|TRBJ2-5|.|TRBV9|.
CASSVRAHSEGTQYF
TGTGCCAGCAGCGTCCGGGCTCATTCCGAGGGGACCCAGTACTTC
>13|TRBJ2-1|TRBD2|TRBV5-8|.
CASRAGGNNEQFF
TGTGCCAGCCGGGCGGGAGGCAACAATGAGCAGTTCTTC
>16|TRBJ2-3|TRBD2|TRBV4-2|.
CASSQRLAEVTDTQYF
TGTGCCAGCAGCCAACGACTAGCGGAAGTCACAGATACGCAGTATTTT
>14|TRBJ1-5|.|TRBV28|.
CASSFRTVNQPQHF
TGTGCCAGCAGCTTCCGGACAGTCAATCAGCCCCAGCATTTT
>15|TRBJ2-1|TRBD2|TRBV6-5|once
CASSTSGGPYNEQFF
TGTGCCAGCAGTACCAGCGGGGGGCCTTACAATGAGCAGTTCTTC
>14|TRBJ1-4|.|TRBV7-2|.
CASSLGGGNEKLFF
TGTGCCAGCAGCTTAGGGGGGGGGAATGAAAAACTGTTTTTT
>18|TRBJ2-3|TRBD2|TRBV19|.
CASSIAYRTSGKTDTQYF
TGTGCCAGTAGTATTGCCTACAGGACTAGCGGGAAGACAGATACGCAGTATTTT
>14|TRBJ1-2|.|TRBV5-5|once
CASSSYGGNYGYTF
TGTGCCAGCAGCTCGTACGGGGGGAACTATGGCTACACCTTC
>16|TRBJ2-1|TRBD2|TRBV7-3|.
CASSLWGSGSYNEQFF
TGTGCCAGCAGCTTATGGGGTAGCGGGAGTTACAATGAGCAGTTCTTC
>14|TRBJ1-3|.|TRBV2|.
CASRGAYSGNTIYF
TGTGCCAGCAGGGGGGCATACTCTGGAAACACCATATATTTT
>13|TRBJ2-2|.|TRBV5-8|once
CASTLSRAGELFF
TGTGCCAGCACCCTGAGCAGGGCCGGGGAGCTGTTTTTT
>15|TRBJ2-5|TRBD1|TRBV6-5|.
CASRNRGSYQETQYF
TGTGCCAGCAGGAACAGGGGCTCGTACCAAGAGACCCAGTACTTC
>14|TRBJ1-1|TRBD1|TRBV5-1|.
CASRGRGPDTEAFF
TGCGCCAGCAGAGGCAGGGGGCCCGACACTGAAGCTTTCTTT
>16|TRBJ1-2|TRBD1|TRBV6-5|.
CASSYSGTGGGYGYTF
TGTGCCAGCAGTTACTCCGGGACAGGGGGCGGCTATGGCTACACCTTC
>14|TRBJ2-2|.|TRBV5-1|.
CASSSTANTGELFF
TGCGCCAGCAGCTCGACTGCGAACACCGGGGAGCTGTTTTTT
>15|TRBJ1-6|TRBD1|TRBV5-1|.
CASSIRTGGDSPLHF
TGCGCCAGCAGCATCAGGACAGGGGGGGATTCACCCCTCCACTTT
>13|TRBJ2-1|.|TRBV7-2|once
CASSPRTGYEQFF
TGTGCCAGCAGCCCCCGGACTGGATATGAGCAGTTCTTC
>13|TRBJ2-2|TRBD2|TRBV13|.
CASRGLGSGELFF
TGTGCCAGCAGGGGACTAGGCAGCGGGGAGCTGTTTTTT
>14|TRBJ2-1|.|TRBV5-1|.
CASSLDRVGGEQFF
TGCGCCAGCAGCTTAGACAGGGTGGGAGGTGAGCAGTTCTTC
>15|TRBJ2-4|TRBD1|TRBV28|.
CASSVPRTGANIQYF
TGTGCCAGCAGTGTCCCCCGGACAGGTGCGAACATTCAGTACTTC
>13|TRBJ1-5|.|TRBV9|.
CASSVGPQQPQHF
TGTGCCAGCAGCGTAGGCCCCCAGCAGCCCCAGCATTTT
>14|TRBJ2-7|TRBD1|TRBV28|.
CASSIGTGYYEQYF
TGTGCCAGCAGCATAGGGACAGGGTATTACGAGCAGTACTTC
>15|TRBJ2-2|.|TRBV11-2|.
CASSKSRGTGGELFF
TGTGCCAGCAGCAAATCCAGGGGTACGGGCGGGGAGCTGTTTTTT
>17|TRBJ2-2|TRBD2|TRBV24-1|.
CATSAPGGRFGTGELFF
TGTGCCACCAGTGCGCCCGGCGGGAGATTCGGCACCGGGGAGCTGTTTTTT
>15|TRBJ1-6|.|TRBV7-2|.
CASSLDWQINSPLHF
TGTGCCAGCAGCTTAGATTGGCAGATTAATTCACCCCTCCACTTT